This T cell receptor beta chain was profiled in a study of shared T cell receptors in the human thymus. The CDR3 consists of 14 residues. J gave up 5 bases and V 2 bases, and 6 bases lay outside the gene matches. CDR1 and CDR2 from the germline V gene are SQVTM and ANQGSEA. The table came from immunoSEQ multiplex PCR; TCRdb's copy has only in-frame clones and leaves some out. The sample includes over 450,000 clones, approximately 80% of them seen just once. This sample also belongs to another study, concerning human thymus T cells. That work adds: All donors were healthy Finnish infants who were undergoing corrective surgery to treat congenital heart defects. Thymus tissue was removed during corrective cardiac surgery. Thymic and blood repertoires appeared to carry a bias in their V and J gene usage. A high degree of thymic repertoire overlap among unrelated individuals was reported in related research.

Sequences were obtained from thymocytes. The gene calls are TRBV29-1 and TRBJ2-5, with 9 bases that match TRBD1. This clonotype was obtained from a boy less than two years old with a congenital heart defect. The CDR3 reads CSVEHLDRGETQYF. CDR3 coding DNA: TGCAGCGTTGAACATTTAGACAGGGGGGAGACCCAGTACTTC.